Sequencing of this T cell receptor (beta chain) was carried out in a study of blood T cell repertoires in COVID-19 (dated by TCRdb to about 2020). In terms of the full investigation: Samples from collaborators originated in the United States, Italy and Spain and spanned both the acute and convalescent phases of COVID-19. The repertoires were released in a freely available public database intended as a resource for research on the immune response to SARS-CoV-2. The dataset comprised deeply sampled blood TCRbeta repertoires from subjects exposed to, actively infected with, or recovered from COVID-19. The material from the prospective study consisted of cDNA or gDNA derived from T cells, B-cell-depleted T cells, or PBMCs. Samples were obtained from the ongoing ImmuneRACE study (first 160 participants) and from 1,000 to 1,500 subjects provided by 6 global collaborators. A de-identified subject ID, COVID-19 status, age in years and sex were almost always included in the sample metadata. Where available, HLA class I and class II types were obtained from metadata supplied by the sample provider rather than from assay-based typing. Study-wide findings and limitations: The quantity of clinical and demographic metadata differed by source and by participant and was supplied without curation.

Of note for this clone: Its antigen target is currently unknown. Base qualities are not at hand, and no much larger clone is one base apart.

The immunoSEQ Assay, a bias-controlled multiplex PCR, was used to amplify TCRbeta CDR3 regions from genomic DNA. Per the authors' processing: Within the assay, amplification of reference gene primers was used to estimate how many nucleated cells each sample contained. To quantify the absolute abundance of each unique TCRbeta CDR3 rearrangement, sequence reads were collapsed and filtered. For each sample, productive Simpson clonality was calculated as the square root of Simpson's diversity index over productive rearrangements. Here the immuneACCESS table is served through TCRdb, limited to in-frame sequences with V and J called. Missing clones are a known gap in these copies; in checked studies unresolved V genes cover under half, and the rest lacks a known reason. The D gene and trimming were derived from the DNA, and the V and J assignments and clone size from that table. Recorded for this sample are some 140,000 clones; 65% to 90% of them occurred a single time. About an eighth of the sample lies in the top ten.

In the germline V gene (reference sequence), CDR1 corresponds to SGHAT and CDR2 to FQDESV. The V end loses 8 bases and the J end loses 7 bases, and a stretch of 12 bases separates them. The CDR3 sequence holds 12 residues, the cysteine and phenylalanine included. Only the CDR3 DNA stays, 36 bases, in frame from base 1. One collaborating source in Seattle enrolled patients while the patients were actively infected and followed the patients over time throughout the course of disease. The collaborating institutions used their own protocols to collect whole blood in K2EDTA tubes. Collaborator samples were shipped for TCRbeta analysis as frozen whole blood, isolated PBMCs, or DNA extracted from either sample type.

Sequences were obtained from peripheral blood. This TCR derives from a woman in her sixties with COVID-19, enrolled during active disease. This chain joins TRBV11-1 to TRBJ2-1, with a tentative D gene TRBD1 over 6 matching bases. Read as DNA, the sequence is TGTGCCAGCTCTATACAGGGAAATGAGCAGTTCTTC. Its protein reads: CASSIQGNEQFF.